These 22 T cell receptor beta chains were all obtained from the same sample, sequenced in a study of human T cells and chemical hapten exposure. TCRdb used MiXCR to reprocess the RACE reads, holding one entry per CDR3 protein. The table has around 56,000 distinct CDR3 sequences, more than 9% seen once. Sample time point: pre-sensitization, week 0. This sample's treatment: therapeutic diphenylcyclopropenone sensitization with weekly scalp DPC. The sequencing here drew on whole blood, taken in connection with sensitization to the hapten diphenylcyclopropenone (DPC). The receptors stem from a man aged 40-55 years with alopecia areata. Some clones in this sample may be carry-over from other donors' samples.

This clonotype was observed a few times. The chain uses TRBV18 and TRBJ1-5, with TRBD1 as a possible D gene (5 bases). The germline gives CDR1 KGHSH, CDR2 LQKENI. With 1 base removed from V and 8 bases from J, the gap between germline ends came to 9 bases. This CDR3 spans 13 amino acids. DNA of the CDR3: TGTGCCAGCTCACCACAGGGAGGGGAGCCCCAGCATTTT. It is translated as CASSPQGGEPQHF.

This clonotype was counted a few times. The DNA for the CDR3 is TGCAGTGCAACGGATGGGCATGGTCTTTCACCCCTCCACTTT. Translating gives CSATDGHGLSPLHF. This chain uses TRBV20-1 with TRBJ1-6; unclear D gene. V was clipped by 6 bases and J by 9 bases, with 18 bases between them. The germline gives CDR1 DFQATT, CDR2 SNEGSKA (reference sequence). This CDR3 has 14 amino acids.

The rearrangement uses TRBV30 and TRBJ2-1, with D unresolved. The V end was cut by 2 bases, the J end by 8 bases, with 10 bases between. From germline, CDR1 is GTSNPN and CDR2 SVGIG (reference sequence). The CDR3 length is 12 residues. DNA for the CDR3: TGTGCCTGGAGTCCGTCGTGGGATGAGCAGTTCTTC. Translated, it gives CAWSPSWDEQFF.

This clonotype was counted many times. The chain combines TRBV20-1 with TRBJ2-7; no reliable D call. Per germline, CDR1 DFQATT and CDR2 SNEGSKA (reference sequence). V lost 0 bases and J 6 bases, leaving 15 bases between the germline ends. The length of the CDR3 is 14 residues. CDR3 nucleotides: TGCAGTGCTAGAGATCTCCCTGCTACTGGCGAGCAGTACTTC. Protein product: CSARDLPATGEQYF.

The chain carries TRBV6-2 or TRBV6-3 and TRBJ2-3, with TRBD2 matching over 10 bases. This CDR3 has 18 residues. The germline CDR1 and CDR2 sequences are MNHEY and SVGEGT. V was clipped by 2 bases and J by 2 bases; unmatched bases: 10. The CDR3 spells CASSYPLGLAENTDTQYF. CDR3 nucleotide sequence: TGTGCCAGCAGTTACCCCCTCGGACTAGCGGAAAACACAGATACGCAGTATTTT.

This clonotype was picked up many times. The V call is TRBV7-2, the J call TRBJ2-1; 12 bases agree with TRBD1. This CDR3 region has 16 residues. The ends lost 4 bases at V and 9 bases at J; junction bases unmatched: 10. Germline CDR1 SGHTA, CDR2 FQGNSA. CDR3 nucleotides: TGTGCCAGCAGCTCGCAGGGGACAGGGGGCCTTGGTGAGCAGTTCTTC. The encoded protein is CASSSQGTGGLGEQFF.

The chain joins TRBV7-3 to TRBJ1-1; TRBD1 matches 8 bases. The CDR3 has 14 amino acids. J gave up 0 bases and V 3 bases, and 0 bases lay outside the gene matches. The germline V gene has CDR1 SGHTA and CDR2 FQGTGA. The CDR3 nucleotides read TGTGCCAGCAGCTTGACAGGGGTGAACACTGAAGCTTTCTTT. Amino acid sequence: CASSLTGVNTEAFF.

This clonotype was picked up a small number of times. The junction and the germline gene differ at one end; a read error may be behind it. The CDR3 nucleotides read TGTGCCAGCAGCTCCGGCCGGGGGATATGGAACTTC. Encoded protein: CASSSGRGIWNF. This chain uses TRBV11-1 with TRBJ2-7, with D tentatively TRBD2 (6 bases). CDR3 length equals 12 residues. CDR1 is SGHAT and CDR2 is FQDESV in the germline V gene (reference sequence).

There are many counts of this clonotype. This sequence joins TRBV6-5 and TRBJ1-1, with 9 bases lining up with TRBD1. The CDR3 is made up of 15 amino acids. Per the germline V gene, CDR1 is MNHEY and CDR2 is SVGAGI. Trimming removed 2 bases from V and 4 bases from J; junction bases left unmatched: 5. The CDR3 DNA sequence: TGTGCCAGCAGTTACACGCAGACAGGGGGCACTGAAGCTTTCTTT. Translating gives CASSYTQTGGTEAFF.

This clonotype was counted between two and nine times. This chain links TRBV6-6 with TRBJ2-1; perhaps TRBD2 as D (5 bases). The germline CDR1 and CDR2 sequences are MNHNY and SVGAGI (reference sequence). CDR3 length: 16 residues. V was clipped by 6 bases and J by 0 bases, with 15 bases between them. The CDR3 coding sequence is TGTGCCAGCAGCACCGGGATAGCCAGCTCCTACAATGAGCAGTTCTTC. Encoded protein: CASSTGIASSYNEQFF.

This clonotype was counted a single time. A much larger clone lies one base from this, so it may be a read error. For the CDR3, the DNA is TGCAGCGTTGAACTGTGGACAGGGGACTCCTACGATGAGCAGTTCTTC. Its protein product is CSVELWTGDSYDEQFF. The V gene is TRBV29-1, the J gene TRBJ2-1, with TRBD1 matching over 9 bases. Germline V gene sequence: CDR1 SQVTM, CDR2 ANQGSEA. The CDR3 runs to 16 residues.

This clonotype was counted ten times or more. An end of the junction does not agree with germline; a read error may underlie this. In DNA form, the CDR3 reads TGTGCCAGCAGTTTAGCGGGATTGGCAGATACGCAGTATTTT. The encoded protein is CASSLAGLADTQYF. The chain uses TRBV7-6 and TRBJ2-3, with 8 bases that match TRBD2. Per germline, CDR1 SGHVS and CDR2 FNYEAQ. This CDR3 has 14 amino acids.

The chain combines TRBV9 with TRBJ2-3; 7 nucleotides line up with TRBD1. This CDR3 spans 16 amino acids. CDR1 is SGDLS and CDR2 is YYNGEE in the germline V gene. With V trimmed by 1 base and J by 1 base, 6 bases remained unmatched. The CDR3 DNA reads TGTGCCAGCAGCGTAACAGGGGATTGGGGCACAGATACGCAGTATTTT. This sequence encodes CASSVTGDWGTDTQYF.

The V call is TRBV6-2 or TRBV6-3, the J call TRBJ2-1, with 11 bases that match TRBD2. The CDR3 has 15 residues. Germline V CDR1 and CDR2: MNHEY, SVGEGT. Unmatched junction bases numbered 1, after V lost 2 bases and J lost 4 bases. CDR3: CASSYGTSGYNEQFF. CDR3 nucleotide sequence: TGTGCCAGCAGTTACGGGACTAGCGGTTACAATGAGCAGTTCTTC.

At least ten counts were recorded for this clonotype. V usage is TRBV3-1 and J usage is TRBJ2-3, with 10 bases aligning to TRBD2. J gave up 3 bases and V 5 bases, and 2 bases lay outside the gene matches. The CDR3 runs 14 residues. Per germline, CDR1 LGHDT and CDR2 YNNKEL (reference sequence). The CDR3: CASSILAGTDTQYF. The DNA for the CDR3 is TGTGCCAGCAGCATACTAGCGGGAACAGATACGCAGTATTTT.

The chain joins TRBV23-1 to TRBJ2-1, with D maybe TRBD2 (5 bases). TRBV23-1 is treated as an ORF (open reading frame) with a function not yet certain. The CDR3 consists of 19 residues. V was shortened by 0 bases and J by 0 bases, with 18 bases between the two germline ends. The CDR3: CASSQSESVGTSSYNEQFF. In DNA form, the CDR3 reads TGCGCCAGCAGTCAATCGGAGTCAGTTGGAACTAGCTCCTACAATGAGCAGTTCTTC.

The chain links TRBV6-2 or TRBV6-3 to TRBJ2-2; D is ambiguous. The CDR3 is made up of 15 amino acids. Germline V gives CDR1 MNHEY, CDR2 SVGEGT. Trimming pared 0 bases from V and 4 bases from J, leaving 9 bases between. The CDR3 region has the DNA TGTGCCAGCAGTTACTCGAAGGGCGGCACCGGGGAGCTGTTTTTT. Amino acid sequence: CASSYSKGGTGELFF.

The genes are TRBV6-1 and TRBJ2-5; tentatively, D is TRBD1 (5 bases). Germline V gives CDR1 MNHNS, CDR2 SASEGT. V was trimmed by 7 bases and J by 5 bases, leaving 14 bases between them. The CDR3 loop spans 13 amino acids. The CDR3 nucleotides read TGTGCCAGCAACAAGGGGATAGATGAGACCCAGTACTTC. This sequence encodes CASNKGIDETQYF.

The V and J genes are TRBV12-3 or TRBV12-4 and TRBJ2-1; D may correspond to TRBD1 or TRBD2 (5 bases each). The V end was cut by 3 bases, the J end by 5 bases, with 14 bases between. This CDR3 has 15 amino acids. The CDR3 loop is CASSFRDGTNNEQFF. The DNA of the CDR3 is TGTGCCAGCAGTTTCCGGGACGGGACGAACAATGAGCAGTTCTTC.

This clonotype has more than one count but fewer than ten. J is TRBJ2-7 and V is TRBV10-3; D gene uncertain. V was trimmed by 6 bases and J by 6 bases, leaving 18 bases between them. This CDR3 is built from 14 residues. The germline CDR1 and CDR2 sequences are ENHRY and SYGVKD. CDR3 coding DNA: TGTGCCATCAGGGGCGCGGAAGGGTCTAGCGAGCAGTACTTC. Its protein product is CAIRGAEGSSEQYF.

This clonotype was observed at least ten times. The CDR3 sequence: CSFARSGTGELFF. The CDR3 nucleotides are TGCAGTTTTGCTAGATCGGGTACCGGGGAGCTGTTTTTT. The chain has TRBV20-1 and TRBJ2-2; no definite D call. The CDR3 contains 13 residues. V was clipped by 8 bases and J by 5 bases, with 15 bases between them. Germline V gene data show CDR1 as DFQATT and CDR2 as SNEGSKA (reference sequence).

This clonotype was counted between two and nine times. J is TRBJ2-7 and V is TRBV12-3 or TRBV12-4, with 7 bases that match TRBD2. The CDR3 is 12 residues long. Trimming took 5 bases from V and 13 from J; bases not matched to a gene: 11. The CDR3: CASSQLGLGVYF. The CDR3 DNA is TGTGCCAGCAGTCAACTCGGACTAGGTGTCTACTTC.